Listed below are T cell receptor beta chains from one sample, sequenced in a study of cytotoxic CD8 clonotypes in ibrutinib-treated CLL. Profiled with immunoSEQ multiplex PCR; TCRdb holds only in-frame clones, not every one. This repertoire shows over 100,000 clones, 80% to 90% found once; its top ten account for roughly 2%. The source was PBMCs, collected after 24 months of ibrutinib treatment. Receptors originate from a human donor with chronic lymphocytic leukemia. CDR3s include the opening cysteine and the closing phenylalanine or tryptophan. The order of the fields is CDR3 length, D gene, J gene, clone size, V gene, CDR3 protein, CDR3 DNA. A D gene is named only where the DNA matches it firmly. Clone sizes are given selectively: once, few, many, or a class where the clone is expanded.

>16|TRBD2|TRBJ2-3|.|TRBV2
CASSETSGSSTDTQYF
TGTGCCAGCAGTGAGACTAGCGGGAGCAGCACAGATACGCAGTATTTT
>16|.|TRBJ1-2|.|TRBV19
CASRRALRDANYGYTF
TGTGCCAGTAGACGTGCCCTGCGGGACGCCAACTATGGCTACACCTTC
>15|.|TRBJ2-3|.|TRBV7-2
CASSLAGGRTDTQYF
TGTGCCAGCAGCTTAGCGGGAGGTCGAACAGATACGCAGTATTTT
>16|.|TRBJ2-2|.|TRBV4-1
CASSQVGSSITGELFF
TGCGCCAGCAGCCAAGTGGGGAGCTCTATCACCGGGGAGCTGTTTTTT
>14|.|TRBJ1-2|.|TRBV9
CASSPQRANYGYTF
TGTGCCAGCAGCCCCCAGAGGGCTAACTATGGCTACACCTTC
>15|TRBD2|TRBJ2-1|few|TRBV18
CASSPLAGDDNEQFF
TGTGCCAGCTCACCACTCGCGGGGGACGATAATGAGCAGTTCTTC
>15|TRBD1|TRBJ1-1|once|TRBV28
CASSRGGTGNTEAFF
TGTGCCAGCAGTAGGGGAGGGACAGGGAACACTGAAGCTTTCTTT
>13|.|TRBJ2-7|.|TRBV5-6
CASSSDTNYEQYF
TGTGCCAGCAGCTCCGACACCAACTACGAGCAGTACTTC
>16|.|TRBJ2-7|.|TRBV28
CASSLEGATSSYEQYF
TGTGCCAGCAGCCTCGAGGGAGCCACAAGCTCCTACGAGCAGTACTTC
>19|TRBD2|TRBJ2-1|.|TRBV27
CASSPGLAGGPFPRNEQFF
TGTGCCAGCAGTCCCGGACTAGCGGGGGGGCCTTTTCCTCGGAATGAGCAGTTCTTC
>15|.|TRBJ1-2|.|TRBV7-2
CASSWVKDRNYGYTF
TGTGCCAGCAGCTGGGTTAAGGACAGAAACTATGGCTACACCTTC
>14|.|TRBJ1-2|.|TRBV27
CASLRQGGADGYTF
TGTGCCAGCCTTAGGCAGGGTGGGGCCGATGGCTACACCTTC
>13|.|TRBJ2-7|few|TRBV27
CASTSGNSYEQYF
TGTGCCAGCACTTCGGGAAATAGCTACGAGCAGTACTTC
>13|.|TRBJ1-5|few|TRBV9
CASSQGSNQPQHF
TGTGCCAGCAGCCAAGGTAGCAATCAGCCCCAGCATTTT
>17|.|TRBJ2-1|many|TRBV19
CASSPFTGTYTYNEQFF
TGTGCCAGTAGCCCTTTCACCGGGACTTATACCTACAATGAGCAGTTCTTC
>13|.|TRBJ2-7|.|TRBV15
CATSRDRGSEQYF
TGTGCCACCAGCAGAGATCGGGGGAGCGAGCAGTACTTC
>12|.|TRBJ1-2|once|TRBV29-1
CSVVGGNYGYTF
TGCAGCGTTGTCGGGGGCAACTATGGCTACACCTTC
>15|.|TRBJ2-1|once|TRBV5-6
CASAPPNLLYNEQFF
TGTGCCAGCGCTCCCCCGAACCTGTTATACAATGAGCAGTTCTTC
>15|TRBD1|TRBJ2-1|.|TRBV6-5
CASTDQDRGLSEQFF
TGTGCCAGCACCGACCAGGACAGGGGGCTGAGTGAGCAGTTCTTC
>15|.|TRBJ1-1|once|TRBV14
CASSQEYRGTAEAFF
TGTGCCAGCAGCCAAGAGTACCGGGGAACGGCTGAAGCTTTCTTT
>15|TRBD1|TRBJ2-5|.|TRBV18
CASSPPQGQGETQYF
TGTGCCAGCTCACCACCCCAGGGACAGGGAGAGACCCAGTACTTC
>15|.|TRBJ2-2|.|TRBV9
CASSVPGHSAGELFF
TGTGCCAGCAGCGTTCCGGGACACTCAGCCGGGGAGCTGTTTTTT